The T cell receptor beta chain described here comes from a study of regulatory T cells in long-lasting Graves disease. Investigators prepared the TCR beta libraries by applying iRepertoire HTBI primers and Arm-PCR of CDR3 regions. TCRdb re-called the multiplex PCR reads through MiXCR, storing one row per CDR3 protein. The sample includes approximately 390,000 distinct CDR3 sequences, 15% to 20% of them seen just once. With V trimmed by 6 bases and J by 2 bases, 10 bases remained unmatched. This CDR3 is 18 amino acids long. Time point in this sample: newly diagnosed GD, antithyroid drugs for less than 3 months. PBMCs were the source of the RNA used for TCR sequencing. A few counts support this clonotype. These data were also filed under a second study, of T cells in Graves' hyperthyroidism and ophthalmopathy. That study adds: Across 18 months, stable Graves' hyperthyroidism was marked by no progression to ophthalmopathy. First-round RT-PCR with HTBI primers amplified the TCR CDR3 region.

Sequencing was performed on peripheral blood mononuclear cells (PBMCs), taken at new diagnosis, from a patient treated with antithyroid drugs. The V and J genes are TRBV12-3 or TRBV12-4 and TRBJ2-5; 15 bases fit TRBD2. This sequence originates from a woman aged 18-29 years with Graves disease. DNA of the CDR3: TGTGCCAGCAGCCCGCTCCGGACTAGCGGGGGGGGGCAAGAGACCCAGTACTTC. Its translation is CASSPLRTSGGGQETQYF.